This entry lists 30 T cell receptor beta chains sequenced from one sample in a study of cytotoxic CD8 clonotypes in ibrutinib-treated CLL. Clones were sequenced by immunoSEQ multiplex PCR, and TCRdb holds only the in-frame ones, with some missing. The table shows about 160,000 clones, with around nine tenths occurring only once. Sequencing used PBMCs, obtained at disease progression, from a patient treated with ibrutinib. Receptors were obtained from a human donor with chronic lymphocytic leukemia.

The chain couples TRBV7-9 to TRBJ1-5; a weak D match, TRBD1 (6 bases). The germline V gene has CDR1 SEHNR and CDR2 FQNEAQ (reference sequence). This CDR3 region has 13 residues. V lost 7 bases to trimming and J lost 7 bases, with 14 bases between them. CDR3 residues: CASNPGAGQPQHF. The CDR3, as DNA: TGTGCCAGCAACCCGGGGGCGGGGCAGCCCCAGCATTTT.

In its sample, this clone was seen a few times. This chain connects TRBV11-1 to TRBJ2-7, with a possible D match to TRBD2 (6 bases). Germline loops: CDR1 SGHAT, CDR2 FQDESV (reference sequence). Trimming removed 5 bases at V and 5 bases at J, with 13 bases between. The CDR3 has 13 amino acids. CDR3: CASSTRGGNEQYF. The CDR3 DNA sequence: TGTGCCAGCAGCACCCGGGGCGGGAACGAGCAGTACTTC.

This chain links TRBV30 with TRBJ2-7, with 11 bases lining up with TRBD1. The V segment lost 1 base and the J segment 4 bases; nucleotides outside the gene matches: 3. Germline lookup yields CDR1 GTSNPN and CDR2 SVGIG (reference sequence). CDR3 size: 14 residues. The CDR3 nucleotides are TGTGCCTGGAGTGGGACAGGGGGCAGGTACGAGCAGTACTTC. Protein: CAWSGTGGRYEQYF.

In its sample, this clone was seen a few times. The rearrangement uses TRBV10-3 and TRBJ2-1; D gene unclear. This CDR3 spans 11 amino acids. Germline V gives CDR1 ENHRY, CDR2 SYGVKD. V gave up 4 bases and J gave up 7 bases, with 5 bases separating them. In DNA form, the CDR3 reads TGTGCCATCAGTGTCGCAAATGAGCAGTTCTTC. It specifies CAISVANEQFF.

The rearrangement links TRBV5-1 to TRBJ1-2; tentative D call: TRBD1 (6 bases). This CDR3 comprises 15 residues. V was cut by 6 bases and J by 8 bases, with 23 bases left in between. The germline gives CDR1 SGHRS, CDR2 YFSETQ. For the CDR3, the DNA is TGCGCCAGCACCCTAGTGACAGGTTCGTCGGGGGGCTACACCTTC. It codes for CASTLVTGSSGGYTF.

The rearrangement uses TRBV19 and TRBJ1-4; the D is unclear. Germline CDR1 LNHDA, CDR2 SQIVND (reference sequence). This CDR3 spans 15 amino acids. V lost 5 bases and J lost 5, with 15 bases in between. CDR3 loop: CASSLSRVGNEKLFF. The CDR3 nucleotides are TGTGCCAGTAGTTTGTCAAGGGTCGGAAATGAAAAACTGTTTTTT.

The chain combines TRBV4-1 with TRBJ1-2, with D perhaps TRBD1 (6 bases). The V end was cut by 4 bases, the J end by 4 bases, with 10 bases between. Per the germline V gene, CDR1 is MGHRA and CDR2 is YSYEKL. There are 13 residues in the CDR3. CDR3 sequence (DNA): TGCGCCAGCAGCCCGCAGGGGATCTATGGCTACACCTTC. Its protein product is CASSPQGIYGYTF.

The chain is built from TRBV7-3 and TRBJ1-1; D might be TRBD1 (5 bases). The CDR3 has 12 residues. Trimming removed 3 bases at V and 7 bases at J, with 9 bases between. The germline gives CDR1 SGHTA, CDR2 FQGTGA. DNA of the CDR3: TGTGCCAGCAGCTTGGGCCAGGGTGAAGCTTTCTTT. Translation: CASSLGQGEAFF.

The V call is TRBV30, the J call TRBJ2-1; 8 bases align to TRBD2. CDR1 and CDR2 (germline): GTSNPN, SVGIG (reference sequence). V was clipped by 1 base and J by 5 bases; unmatched bases: 10. This CDR3 is built from 16 residues. DNA for the CDR3: TGTGCCTGGAGTGGAACAGTGACTAGCGCTAACAATGAGCAGTTCTTC. Residues: CAWSGTVTSANNEQFF. Based on the CDR3 plus reference TRBV30 and TRBJ2-1, the full variable domain is SQTIHQWPATLVQPVGSPLSLECTVEGTSNPNLYWYRQAAGRGLQLLFYSVGIGQISSEVPQNLSASRPQDRQFILSSKKLLLSDSGFYLCAWSGTVTSANNEQFFGPGTRLTVL.

This clone appeared once. This chain uses TRBV18 with TRBJ2-7, with 11 positions matching TRBD2. CDR3 length: 15 amino acids. CDR1 is KGHSH and CDR2 is LQKENI in the germline V gene. After removal of 0 bases from V and 3 bases from J, the junction contained 1 base not matched to a gene. In nucleotides, the CDR3 is TGTGCCAGCTCACCACCGGGACTAGCGGACTACGAGCAGTACTTC. The encoded protein is CASSPPGLADYEQYF.

The chain is built from TRBV28 and TRBJ1-1, with D perhaps TRBD1 (5 bases). The germline CDR1 and CDR2 sequences are MDHEN and SYDVKM. V dropped 3 bases and J dropped 4 bases, with 18 bases sitting between them. This CDR3 is 16 amino acids long. DNA of the CDR3: TGTGCCAGCAGTTTTCACTCAGGGAGGACCGCCACTGAAGCTTTCTTT. Protein: CASSFHSGRTATEAFF.

The CDR3 DNA reads as TGTGCCAGTAATCCCGGACAGGAAGGATACACTGAAGCTTTCTTT. Protein sequence: CASNPGQEGYTEAFF. The chain combines TRBV19 with TRBJ1-1, with 7 bases aligning to TRBD1. J lost 3 bases, V lost 7 bases, and 11 bases had no gene match. Germline CDR1 reads LNHDA; CDR2 reads SQIVND (reference sequence). The CDR3 consists of 15 residues.

CDR3 protein: CASSIGTSGTYEQYF. CDR3 coding DNA: TGTGCCAGTAGTATAGGGACTAGCGGGACCTACGAGCAGTACTTC. This sequence joins TRBV19 and TRBJ2-7; the match to TRBD2 covers 12 bases. V was pared by 1 base and J by 2 bases, with 0 bases of the junction left unmatched. Per germline, CDR1 LNHDA and CDR2 SQIVND (reference sequence). There are 15 residues in the CDR3. The entire variable domain, with the rest obtained from reference TRBV19 and TRBJ2-7, is as follows: DGGITQSPKYLFRKEGQNVTLSCEQNLNHDAMYWYRQDPGQGLRLIYYSQIVNDFQKGDIAEGYSVSREKKESFPLTVTSAQKNPTAFYLCASSIGTSGTYEQYFGPGTRLTVT.

This chain connects TRBV7-6 to TRBJ2-7, with a weak D call TRBD1 (6 bases). This CDR3 region has 14 residues. Germline V gene sequence: CDR1 SGHVS, CDR2 FNYEAQ. V gave up 6 bases and J gave up 4 bases, with 16 bases separating them. CDR3 sequence reads: CASRLSGQGYEQYF. The CDR3, as DNA: TGTGCCAGCAGACTATCGGGACAAGGATACGAGCAGTACTTC.

The chain is built from TRBV27 and TRBJ1-2, with 10 bases aligning to TRBD1. V shed 5 bases and J 9 bases; nucleotides not matched to a gene: 6. Per the germline V gene, CDR1 is MNHEY and CDR2 is SMNVEV (reference sequence). This CDR3 is 13 amino acids long. The CDR3: CASSKTGGVSYTF. The CDR3 DNA sequence: TGTGCCAGCAGTAAGACAGGGGGCGTCAGCTACACCTTC.

The rearrangement links TRBV11-2 to TRBJ2-7; D not certain. Germline V gene sequence: CDR1 SGHAT, CDR2 FQNNGV. Trimming took off 8 bases at V and 2 bases at J, with 19 bases between the two ends. The CDR3 is made up of 15 amino acids. DNA for the CDR3: TGTGCCAGCGCATGGGGTGGAAGTGGTCCCTACGAGCAGTACTTC. Translation gives CASAWGGSGPYEQYF.

V is TRBV18 and J is TRBJ2-7; 9 nucleotides line up with TRBD2. Germline CDR1 and CDR2: KGHSH and LQKENI. The CDR3 spans 15 residues. V dropped 3 bases and J dropped 1; count of bases not matched to a gene: 4. The CDR3 reads CASSPLAGESYEQYF. In nucleotides, the CDR3 is TGTGCCAGCTCACCCTTAGCGGGAGAGTCCTACGAGCAGTACTTC. Complete variable domain (other parts from reference TRBV18 and TRBJ2-7): NAGVMQNPRHLVRRRGQEARLRCSPMKGHSHVYWYRQLPEEGLKFMVYLQKENIIDESGMPKERFSAEFPKEGPSILRIQQVVRGDSAAYFCASSPLAGESYEQYFGPGTRLTVT.

CDR3 sequence: CASSLTSGSQETQYF. The CDR3 bases are TGTGCCAGCAGCCTGACTAGCGGGAGCCAAGAGACCCAGTACTTC. The chain uses TRBV7-2 and TRBJ2-5, with 12 bases matching TRBD2. Germline V gene data show CDR1 as SGHTA and CDR2 as FQGNSA. After removal of 5 bases from V and 1 base from J, the junction contained 2 bases not matched to a gene. This CDR3 comprises 15 residues. The full variable domain, with the rest looked up from reference TRBV7-2 and TRBJ2-5, is GAGVSQSPSNKVTEKGKDVELRCDPISGHTALYWYRQSLGQGLEFLIYFQGNSAPDKSGLPSDRFSAERTGGSVSTLTIQRTQQEDSAVYLCASSLTSGSQETQYFGPGTRLLVL.

To note about this clone: The junction shows a germline mismatch at one end, possibly a read error. The genes are TRBV29-1 and TRBJ2-1; TRBD2 agrees at 13 bases. CDR3 length: 15 amino acids. Germline CDR1 SQVTM, CDR2 ANQGSEA. This CDR3 reads CSVEDGLAGENEQFF. The CDR3 DNA reads TGCAGCGTCGAAGATGGACTAGCGGGAGAGAATGAGCAGTTCTTC.

The rearrangement uses TRBV29-1 and TRBJ2-1; D may be TRBD1 (6 bases). The CDR3 loop spans 13 amino acids. The germline V gene encodes CDR1 SQVTM and CDR2 ANQGSEA. Trimming removed 4 bases at V and 4 bases at J, with 11 bases between. CDR3 bases: TGCAGCGTTGGGGACATTAAATACAATGAGCAGTTCTTC. Its protein product is CSVGDIKYNEQFF.

The gene calls are TRBV11-2 and TRBJ2-7, with 7 bases identical to TRBD2. Germline loops: CDR1 SGHAT, CDR2 FQNNGV. V lost 1 base to trimming and J lost 9 bases; unmatched junction nucleotides: 18. CDR3 size: 17 residues. The CDR3 DNA is TGTGCCAGCAGCTTAGGGAGAGGCGGGAGAATTGACTTCGGGCAGTACTTC. Translated, it gives CASSLGRGGRIDFGQYF. The whole variable domain, remainder taken from reference TRBV11-2 and TRBJ2-7, is EAGVAQSPRYKIIEKRQSVAFWCNPISGHATLYWYQQILGQGPKLLIQFQNNGVVDDSQLPKDRFSAERLKGVDSTLKIQPAKLEDSAVYLCASSLGRGGRIDFGQYFGPGTRLTVT.

The DNA for the CDR3 is TGTGCCAGCAGCTTAAAAGGGGGACTAGGGAGCTACGAGCAGTACTTC. It specifies CASSLKGGLGSYEQYF. The rearrangement links TRBV7-3 to TRBJ2-7, with 8 nucleotides matching TRBD2. Germline lookup yields CDR1 SGHTA and CDR2 FQGTGA. With V trimmed by 1 base and J by 3 bases, 8 bases remained unmatched. The CDR3 is made up of 16 amino acids.

The chain carries TRBV19 and TRBJ1-4; D not certain. Trimming left V 8 bases short and J 3 bases short, with 10 bases between. The germline V gene has CDR1 LNHDA and CDR2 SQIVND (reference sequence). This CDR3 contains 13 residues. The CDR3, as DNA: TGTGCCAGTCAGGATACGGCTAATGAAAAACTGTTTTTT. This encodes CASQDTANEKLFF.

V and J are TRBV10-3 and TRBJ2-7, with TRBD1 as a possible D gene (6 bases). Germline CDR1 and CDR2: ENHRY and SYGVKD. CDR3 length: 13 residues. V was shortened by 5 bases and J by 2 bases, with 10 bases between the two germline ends. The DNA of the CDR3 is TGTGCCATCAGTCTACCAGGGGCCTACGAGCAGTACTTC. This codes for CAISLPGAYEQYF.

As DNA, the CDR3 is TGCGCCAGCACCCGGGATAACCAGTACAATGAGCAGTTCTTC. Its protein is CASTRDNQYNEQFF. The chain has TRBV5-1 and TRBJ2-1; tentatively, D is TRBD2 (5 bases). The CDR3 consists of 14 residues. The germline V gene has CDR1 SGHRS and CDR2 YFSETQ. Trimming stripped 6 bases from V and 4 bases from J, with 14 bases between.

The J gene is TRBJ2-3, the V gene TRBV4-2; D is unclear. The CDR3 sequence is 15 residues long. V shed 1 base and J shed 2 bases, with 10 bases lying between them. Looked up from germline, CDR1 is LGHNA and CDR2 is YNFKEQ. For the CDR3, the DNA is TGTGCCAGCAGCCAAGCCGGAACTGACACAGATACGCAGTATTTT. This sequence encodes CASSQAGTDTDTQYF.

The chain joins TRBV6-5 to TRBJ1-1; 7 nucleotides agree with TRBD1. V lost 2 bases, J lost 4 bases, and 7 bases stayed unmatched. Germline V gene data show CDR1 as MNHEY and CDR2 as SVGAGI. This CDR3 contains 15 residues. This CDR3 reads CASSYLGRGITEAFF. The CDR3 nucleotides read TGTGCCAGCAGTTACCTCGGCAGGGGGATCACTGAAGCTTTCTTT.

This rearrangement joins TRBV19 to TRBJ1-4; 7 nucleotides agree with TRBD1. Germline V gene lookup returns CDR1 LNHDA and CDR2 SQIVND (reference sequence). This CDR3 is built from 15 residues. Losses at the gene ends were 3 bases for V and 5 bases for J; bases not matched to a gene: 6. Written as DNA, the CDR3 is TGTGCCAGTAGTATTCGGACAGGCATAAATGAAAAACTGTTTTTT. It encodes CASSIRTGINEKLFF. The whole variable domain, remainder taken from reference TRBV19 and TRBJ1-4, is DGGITQSPKYLFRKEGQNVTLSCEQNLNHDAMYWYRQDPGQGLRLIYYSQIVNDFQKGDIAEGYSVSREKKESFPLTVTSAQKNPTAFYLCASSIRTGINEKLFFGSGTQLSVL.

This clone has only one observation. The V gene is TRBV9, the J gene TRBJ2-1; 14 nucleotides align to TRBD2. The V and J ends lost 3 bases and 0 bases, in that order; junction bases with no gene match: 5. Germline CDR1 is SGDLS and CDR2 is YYNGEE. The length of the CDR3 is 18 residues. The CDR3, as DNA: TGTGCCAGCAGCGGAAGACTAGCGGGGGGGAGCTCCTACAATGAGCAGTTCTTC. Residues: CASSGRLAGGSSYNEQFF.

The chain recombines TRBV7-9 with TRBJ1-5; TRBD1 aligns across 10 bases. Trimming at V came to 7 bases and at J to 5 bases, leaving 2 bases not matched to a gene. CDR3 size: 13 residues. Germline assignment: CDR1 SEHNR and CDR2 FQNEAQ (reference sequence). CDR3 protein: CASTGTGDQPQHF. The CDR3 nucleotides read TGTGCCAGCACTGGGACAGGGGATCAGCCCCAGCATTTT.